This TCR beta chain was retrieved from a study of blood T cell repertoires in COVID-19. This CDR3 has 14 amino acids. With 4 bases removed from V and 5 bases from J, the gap between germline ends came to 16 bases. Germline CDR1 SGHRS, CDR2 YFSETQ. Which cohort a participant joined came from the clinical history participants gave. Original handling: Nucleated cell counts were estimated from reference gene primer amplification. The repertoire was sequenced with immunoSEQ multiplex PCR; TCRdb's copy has only in-frame clones and lacks some. Clonal size and the V and J genes are those of that table, whereas D and trimming came from the DNA. The sample records fewer than 250,000 clones, 86% being singletons.

The clonotype was recovered from a woman in her thirties or forties with acute COVID-19. Material for sequencing was PBMCs or T cells enriched from blood (not recorded which). The V and J genes are TRBV5-1 and TRBJ2-7; TRBD1 is a possible D gene (6 bases). CDR3 amino acids: CASSIRQEGNEQYF. CDR3 coding DNA: TGCGCCAGCAGCATCCGACAGGAAGGGAACGAGCAGTACTTC.